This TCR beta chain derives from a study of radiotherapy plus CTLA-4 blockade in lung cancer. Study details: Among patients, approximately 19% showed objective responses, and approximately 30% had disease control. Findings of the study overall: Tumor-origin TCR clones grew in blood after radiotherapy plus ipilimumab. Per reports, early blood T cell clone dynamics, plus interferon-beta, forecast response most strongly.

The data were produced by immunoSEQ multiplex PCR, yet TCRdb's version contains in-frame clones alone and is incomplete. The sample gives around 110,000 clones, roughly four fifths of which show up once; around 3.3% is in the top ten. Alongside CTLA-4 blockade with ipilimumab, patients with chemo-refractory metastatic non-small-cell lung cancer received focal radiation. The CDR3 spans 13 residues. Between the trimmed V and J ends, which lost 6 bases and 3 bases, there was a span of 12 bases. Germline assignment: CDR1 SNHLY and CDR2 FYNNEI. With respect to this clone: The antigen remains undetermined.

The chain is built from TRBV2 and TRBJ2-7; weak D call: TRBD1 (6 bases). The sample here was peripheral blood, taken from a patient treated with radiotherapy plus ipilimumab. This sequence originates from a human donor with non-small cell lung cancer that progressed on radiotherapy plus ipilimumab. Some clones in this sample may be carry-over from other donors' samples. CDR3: CASSRQELYEQYF. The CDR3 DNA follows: TGTGCCAGCAGCAGACAGGAGCTCTACGAGCAGTACTTC.